Following are 18 T cell receptor beta chains from one sample sequenced in a study of T cells in Graves' hyperthyroidism and ophthalmopathy. TCR beta CDR3 regions were amplified from RNA. The study used the HTBI primer set for a first-round RT-PCR of the TCR CDR3. MiXCR, run by TCRdb on the multiplex PCR reads, gives a single entry per CDR3 protein. The sample lists roughly 400,000 distinct CDR3 sequences, 15% to 18% occurring once. The source material was blood. The receptors shown here come from a woman aged 18-29 years with Graves' hyperthyroidism that later progressed to Graves' ophthalmopathy.

This chain joins TRBV19 and TRBJ2-3; TRBD1 matches 8 bases. V trimming: 6 bases; J trimming: 4 bases; junction bases outside the gene matches: 6. The germline V gene encodes CDR1 LNHDA and CDR2 SQIVND (reference sequence). The CDR3 has 14 residues. CDR3 residues: CASSPGGDADTQYF. CDR3 coding DNA: TGTGCCAGTAGCCCAGGGGGCGATGCAGATACGCAGTATTTT.

This clonotype was picked up many times. The V call is TRBV27, the J call TRBJ2-1; TRBD1 might be the D (6 bases). The germline V gene encodes CDR1 MNHEY and CDR2 SMNVEV (reference sequence). V gave up 6 bases and J gave up 0 bases, with 9 bases separating them. The CDR3 is 14 amino acids. The CDR3 region is CASSQGLSYNEQFF. The CDR3 nucleotides read TGTGCCAGCAGCCAGGGGCTCTCCTACAATGAGCAGTTCTTC.

The chain couples TRBV28 to TRBJ2-5; D tentatively reads TRBD1 or TRBD2 (5 bases each). The germline V and J ends were trimmed by 4 bases and 1 base, with 13 bases remaining between them. This CDR3 is built from 15 residues. Germline lookup yields CDR1 MDHEN and CDR2 SYDVKM. CDR3 loop: CASSSQGTAQETQYF. In DNA form, the CDR3 reads TGTGCCAGCAGTTCGCAAGGGACGGCCCAAGAGACCCAGTACTTC.

The chain recombines TRBV4-1 with TRBJ2-7; possible D gene TRBD1, 5 bases. This CDR3 is built from 13 residues. V lost 3 bases to trimming and J lost 2 bases, with 8 bases between them. The V gene's germline CDR1 is MGHRA and CDR2 YSYEKL. In nucleotides, the CDR3 is TGCGCCAGCAGCCACCAGGGTACCTACGAGCAGTACTTC. Translation: CASSHQGTYEQYF.

This clonotype was recorded a few times. V and J are TRBV4-1 and TRBJ1-2; 8 bases match TRBD1. CDR1 MGHRA and CDR2 YSYEKL come from the germline V gene. The CDR3 covers 15 residues. J gave up 6 bases and V 3 bases, and 9 bases lay outside the gene matches. In DNA form, the CDR3 reads TGCGCCAGCAGCCACAAACAAGGACAGGGAGATGGCTACACCTTC. Translation: CASSHKQGQGDGYTF.

Of note for this clonotype: An end of the junction differs from the germline gene, which may be a read error. CDR3 loop: CTSRPPGRANYEQYF. DNA for the CDR3: TGTACCAGCAGGCCCCCCGGGAGGGCAAACTACGAGCAGTACTTC. The V and J genes are TRBV28 and TRBJ2-7; 8 bases match TRBD2. Germline V gene sequence: CDR1 MDHEN, CDR2 SYDVKM. This CDR3 is 15 amino acids long. Supplemented by reference TRBV28 and TRBJ2-7, the full variable domain reads DVKVTQSSRYLVKRTGEKVFLECVQDMDHENMFWYRQDPGLGLRLIYFSYDVKMKEKGDIPEGYSVSREKKERFSLILESASTNQTSMYLCTSRPPGRANYEQYFGPGTRLTVT.

This clonotype was seen repeatedly, ten times or more. The V call is TRBV27, the J call TRBJ1-5; 9 bases line up with TRBD1. V dropped 5 bases and J dropped 3; count of bases not matched to a gene: 8. In germline, CDR1 is MNHEY, CDR2 SMNVEV (reference sequence). The CDR3 spans 16 residues. The CDR3 DNA follows: TGTGCCAGCAGTCCCCGGGGACAGGGAATCAATCAGCCCCAGCATTTT. Its translation is CASSPRGQGINQPQHF.

This clonotype was detected only a few times. The V call is TRBV10-1, the J call TRBJ2-7; 8 bases are shared with TRBD2. Germline V gives CDR1 WNHNN, CDR2 SYGVQD (reference sequence). This CDR3 is 15 amino acids long. The V and J ends lost 4 bases and 2 bases, in that order; junction bases with no gene match: 7. In DNA form, the CDR3 reads TGCGCCAGCAGTGTGGGACTAGTCAATCCCTACGAGCAGTACTTC. Protein: CASSVGLVNPYEQYF.

This clonotype came up a few times. This rearrangement joins TRBV27 to TRBJ2-1; 9 bases fit TRBD1. Germline trimming cut 6 bases from V and 4 bases from J; bases unmatched to any gene: 7. Germline V CDR1 and CDR2: MNHEY, SMNVEV (reference sequence). The CDR3 runs 15 residues. The CDR3 DNA is TGTGCCAGCAGGCCGGGACAGGGAATTTACAATGAGCAGTTCTTC. Its protein is CASRPGQGIYNEQFF.

This clonotype has at least ten counts. The J gene is TRBJ2-7, the V gene TRBV7-6; 9 bases match TRBD2. The ends lost 2 bases at V and 2 bases at J; junction bases unmatched: 4. The CDR3 covers 15 residues. The germline gives CDR1 SGHVS, CDR2 FNYEAQ. The CDR3 nucleotides read TGTGCCAGCAGCTTAAGGTCTAGCGGGGCCTACGAGCAGTACTTC. Translation gives CASSLRSSGAYEQYF.

This clonotype was seen repeatedly, ten times or more. The rearrangement links TRBV15 to TRBJ2-5; D is unresolved. Germline loops: CDR1 LNHNV, CDR2 YYDKDF (reference sequence). The CDR3 is 14 residues long. Trimming took 3 bases from V and 1 from J, leaving 9 bases between them. The CDR3 nucleotides are TGTGCCACCAGCAGTTACGGCGGCCAAGAGACCCAGTACTTC. Protein product: CATSSYGGQETQYF. Complete variable domain (other parts from reference TRBV15 and TRBJ2-5): DAMVIQNPRYQVTQFGKPVTLSCSQTLNHNVMYWYQQKSSQAPKLLFHYYDKDFNNEADTPDNFQSRRPNTSFCFLDIRSPGLGDTAMYLCATSSYGGQETQYFGPGTRLLVL.

For this clonotype: A read error may be the cause here, since a much bigger clone is one base away. The CDR3 sequence: CASSLTPGTGSNTEAFF. CDR3 DNA: TGTGCCAGCAGTTTAACCCCCGGGACGGGCTCCAACACTGAAGCTTTCTTT. The chain employs TRBV28 and TRBJ1-1; a weak D match, TRBD1 (5 bases). The CDR3 extends over 17 amino acids. The V gene's germline CDR1 is MDHEN and CDR2 SYDVKM. Trimming cost V 2 bases and J 2 bases, with 18 bases left between them. The full variable domain, rest sourced from reference TRBV28 and TRBJ1-1, is DVKVTQSSRYLVKRTGEKVFLECVQDMDHENMFWYRQDPGLGLRLIYFSYDVKMKEKGDIPEGYSVSREKKERFSLILESASTNQTSMYLCASSLTPGTGSNTEAFFGQGTRLTVV.

The table lists this clonotype with many counts. The chain uses TRBV20-1 and TRBJ2-1; 13 bases align to TRBD2. CDR3 length: 15 amino acids. V was pared by 2 bases and J by 8 bases, with 6 bases of the junction left unmatched. CDR1 is DFQATT, CDR2 SNEGSKA, per germline (reference sequence). The CDR3 loop reads CSARLGLAGEHEQFF. The CDR3 nucleotides read TGCAGTGCTAGACTAGGACTAGCGGGAGAACATGAGCAGTTCTTC.

The chain combines TRBV6-1 with TRBJ1-6; D uncertain. V was cut by 2 bases and J by 7 bases, with 15 bases left in between. Germline V gene data show CDR1 as MNHNS and CDR2 as SASEGT. There are 16 residues in the CDR3. The CDR3, as DNA: TGTGCCAGCAGTGAACAAACCGTCAGCTTAAATTCACCCCTCCACTTT. Protein product: CASSEQTVSLNSPLHF.

At least ten counts were recorded for this clonotype. The chain joins TRBV7-9 to TRBJ2-1; 11 bases map to TRBD2. The CDR3 runs 20 residues. CDR1 and CDR2 (germline): SEHNR, FQNEAQ (reference sequence). V trimming: 4 bases; J trimming: 5 bases; junction bases outside the gene matches: 19. Here the CDR3 reads CASSSLTSGSIGSVDNEQFF. CDR3 DNA sequence: TGTGCCAGCAGCTCTTTAACTAGCGGGAGTATCGGATCAGTGGACAATGAGCAGTTCTTC. Complete variable domain (other parts from reference TRBV7-9 and TRBJ2-1): DTGVSQNPRHKITKRGQNVTFRCDPISEHNRLYWYRQTLGQGPEFLTYFQNEAQLEKSRLLSDRFSAERPKGSFSTLEIQRTEQGDSAMYLCASSSLTSGSIGSVDNEQFFGPGTRLTVL.

This clonotype has more than one count but fewer than ten. The V gene is TRBV5-1, the J gene TRBJ1-1; weak D call: TRBD1 (6 bases). Germline CDR1 SGHRS, CDR2 YFSETQ. CDR3 length: 14 residues. V was shortened by 6 bases and J by 1 base, with 13 bases between the two germline ends. The CDR3 protein is CASTLQGQNTEAFF. The CDR3 DNA reads TGCGCCAGCACCTTACAGGGCCAGAACACTGAAGCTTTCTTT.

In this sample, this clonotype turned up many times. The chain has TRBV10-3 and TRBJ2-1; the match to TRBD1 covers 7 bases. The J segment lost 1 base and the V segment lost 5 bases, leaving 5 bases of the junction unmatched. Germline CDR1 is ENHRY and CDR2 is SYGVKD. CDR3 length: 15 amino acids. The CDR3 reads CAISSQGSSYNEQFF. For the CDR3, the DNA is TGTGCCATCAGTTCACAGGGGTCGTCCTACAATGAGCAGTTCTTC.

Comment on this clonotype: At one end, the junction sequence differs from germline, possibly due to a read error. The gene calls are TRBV25-1 and TRBJ2-1, with a possible D match to TRBD2 (6 bases). The CDR3 contains 15 residues. Germline CDR1 and CDR2: MGHDK and SYGVNS. The CDR3 region has the DNA TGTGCCAGCAGTGGCGGGACCAGCTCCTGCAATGAGCAGTTCTTC. Its protein is CASSGGTSSCNEQFF.